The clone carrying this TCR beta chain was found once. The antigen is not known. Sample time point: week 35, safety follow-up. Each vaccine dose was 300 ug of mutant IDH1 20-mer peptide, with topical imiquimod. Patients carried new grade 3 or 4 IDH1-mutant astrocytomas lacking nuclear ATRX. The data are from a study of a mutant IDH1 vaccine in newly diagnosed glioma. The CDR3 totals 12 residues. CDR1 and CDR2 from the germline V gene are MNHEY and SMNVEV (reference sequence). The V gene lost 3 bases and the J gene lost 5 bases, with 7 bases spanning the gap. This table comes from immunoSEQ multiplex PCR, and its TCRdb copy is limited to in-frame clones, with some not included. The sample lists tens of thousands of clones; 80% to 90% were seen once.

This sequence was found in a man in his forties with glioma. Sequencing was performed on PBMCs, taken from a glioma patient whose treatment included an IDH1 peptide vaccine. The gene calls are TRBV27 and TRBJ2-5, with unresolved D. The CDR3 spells CASSFAGETQYF. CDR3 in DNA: TGTGCCAGCAGTTTTGCCGGCGAGACCCAGTACTTC.